A selection of T cell receptor beta chains follows, all from one sample in a study of cytomegalovirus exposure and HLA in healthy donors. Clones were sequenced by immunoSEQ multiplex PCR, and TCRdb holds only the in-frame ones, with some missing. The sample yields some 170,000 clones, about 72% seen once. The sequencing sample was made of PBMCs. These TCRs come from a man aged 60 to 75 in good health and CMV-seronegative. Each CDR3 is given with its conserved first and last residue. The D gene is left open where the match is weak. Clone size is not always given. Where it is, it says once, few, many or a class for expanded clones.

j_call,v_call,clone_size,d_call,cdr3_nt,cdr3_aa
TRBJ2-2,TRBV28,few,.,TGTGCCAGCAGTTTATTCTCCTGGGAGCTGTTTTTT,CASSLFSWELFF
TRBJ2-1,TRBV4-3,.,TRBD2,TGCGCCAGCAGCCAGACTAGCAGTTACAATGAGCAGTTCTTC,CASSQTSSYNEQFF
TRBJ2-5,TRBV19,.,.,TGTGCCAGTAGCAACCCACACAGGGCTGGGACGGAGACCCAGTACTTC,CASSNPHRAGTETQYF
TRBJ2-3,TRBV29-1,.,TRBD1,TGCAGCGGTGGGGGGACAGGGTATGATACGCAGTATTTT,CSGGGTGYDTQYF
TRBJ2-2,TRBV9,.,.,TGTGCCAGCAGCGTAGGCGAATTGAACACCGGGGAGCTGTTTTTT,CASSVGELNTGELFF
TRBJ2-7,TRBV28,.,TRBD2,TGTGCCAGCAGCCTGCTGGGGACTAGCGGCAGCTCCTACGAGCAGTACTTC,CASSLLGTSGSSYEQYF
TRBJ2-3,TRBV7-2,.,.,TGTGCCAGCAGCTTCGAGTATTCTAGCACAGATACGCAGTATTTT,CASSFEYSSTDTQYF
TRBJ1-2,TRBV30,.,TRBD1,TGTGCCTGGAACGACGGGACAGGGCCGAGCTATGGCTACACCTTC,CAWNDGTGPSYGYTF
TRBJ1-5,TRBV30,.,.,TGTGCCTGGAGTTCGGACAGTCGGGATCAGCCCCAGCATTTT,CAWSSDSRDQPQHF
TRBJ1-1,TRBV29-1,.,.,TGCAGCGTTCAACTTACAGGGAACACTGAAGCTTTCTTT,CSVQLTGNTEAFF
TRBJ2-2,TRBV27,.,TRBD1,TGTGCCAGCAGCGACCCGGGACAGGGGACCGGGGAGCTGTTTTTT,CASSDPGQGTGELFF
TRBJ2-7,TRBV28,.,.,TGTGCCAGCAGTTTAACGGGGATCGGCTCCTACGAGCAGTACTTC,CASSLTGIGSYEQYF
TRBJ1-1,TRBV7-9,.,.,TGTGCCACCAAAATCAACATGAACACTGAAGCTTTCTTT,CATKINMNTEAFF
TRBJ2-5,TRBV5-5,once,.,TGTGCCAGCAGCTTGGCCGGGCGGGAAGGGTCAGAGACCCAGTACTTC,CASSLAGREGSETQYF
TRBJ2-3,TRBV28,.,TRBD2,TGTGCCAGCAGCCCCCCCAGCGGGGGGGGCACAGATACGCAGTATTTT,CASSPPSGGGTDTQYF
TRBJ2-3,TRBV18,.,.,TGTGCCAGCTCACCAATCAATAGCGATACGCAGTATTTT,CASSPINSDTQYF
TRBJ1-1,TRBV19,few,TRBD1,TGTGCCAGTAGTATTGGACAGGGTAATGAAGCTTTCTTT,CASSIGQGNEAFF
TRBJ2-5,TRBV5-1,.,TRBD2,TGCGCCAGCAGCCAAATCCCTCCGGGACTAGCGGAAGAGACCCAGTACTTC,CASSQIPPGLAEETQYF
TRBJ1-6,TRBV7-3,.,TRBD1,TGTGCCAGCAGTCCGACAGGGCGCAACTATAATTCACCCCTCCACTTT,CASSPTGRNYNSPLHF
TRBJ2-1,TRBV29-1,.,TRBD1,TGCAGCGTCCTATCGGACAGGAGCTCCTACAATGAGCAGTTCTTC,CSVLSDRSSYNEQFF
TRBJ2-1,TRBV11-2,.,.,TGTGCCAGCAGCTTAGGACAGGCCAATGAGCAGTTCTTC,CASSLGQANEQFF
TRBJ2-3,TRBV18,.,.,TGTGCCAGCTCACCACCTAGCAGGCGGGACCCAGATACGCAGTATTTT,CASSPPSRRDPDTQYF
TRBJ1-2,TRBV11-2,.,.,TGTGCCAGCAGCTTAGGTTTCGTATCAGGGGCCGGCTACACCTTC,CASSLGFVSGAGYTF
TRBJ2-7,TRBV5-4,.,TRBD2,TGTGCCAGCAGCTTGGGTACTCGGCTAGCGGGGTTCTACGAGCAGTACTTC,CASSLGTRLAGFYEQYF